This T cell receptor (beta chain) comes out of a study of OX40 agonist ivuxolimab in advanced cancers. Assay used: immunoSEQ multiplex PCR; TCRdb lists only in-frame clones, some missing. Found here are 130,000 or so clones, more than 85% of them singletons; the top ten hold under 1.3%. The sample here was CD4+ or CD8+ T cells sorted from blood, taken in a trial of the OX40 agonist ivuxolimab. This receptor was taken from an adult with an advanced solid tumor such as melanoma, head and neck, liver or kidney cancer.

CDR3 region: CASSLVAGTDTQYF. CDR3 coding DNA: TGTGCCAGCAGCTTAGTAGCGGGAACAGATACGCAGTATTTT. V usage is TRBV7-2 and J usage is TRBJ2-3; 8 nucleotides agree with TRBD2. Germline values: CDR1 SGHTA, CDR2 FQGNSA. CDR3 length equals 14 residues. The J segment lost 3 bases and the V segment lost 1 base, leaving 0 bases of the junction unmatched.